This T cell receptor (beta chain) is drawn from a study of read filtering for tumor transcriptome and immune sequencing. In this sample, this clonotype turned up many times. As yet, its antigen is unknown. Study findings and constraints: Without single-read clonotypes, shared clonotype proportions correlated more between IR-seq and RNA-seq.

Molecular barcoded adaptors covering alpha/delta and beta/gamma chains were used on about 0.4 ug RNA. TCRdb re-analysed the reads in MiXCR, keeping a single row per CDR3 protein. Here the sample spans about 39,000 distinct CDR3 sequences, 11% to 15% being singletons. Sequencing was performed on a population of CD138-negative cells sorted from bone marrow. The source is a donor at least 40 years old with multiple myeloma.

The CDR3 DNA sequence: TGTGCCAGCAGCTTCATTTCTCAGACCCAGTACTTC. It encodes CASSFISQTQYF. J is TRBJ2-5 and V is TRBV7-8; D unresolved. The CDR3 totals 12 residues. Trimming removed 3 bases at V and 6 bases at J, with 8 bases between. CDR1 and CDR2 from the germline V gene are SGHVS and FQNEAQ.